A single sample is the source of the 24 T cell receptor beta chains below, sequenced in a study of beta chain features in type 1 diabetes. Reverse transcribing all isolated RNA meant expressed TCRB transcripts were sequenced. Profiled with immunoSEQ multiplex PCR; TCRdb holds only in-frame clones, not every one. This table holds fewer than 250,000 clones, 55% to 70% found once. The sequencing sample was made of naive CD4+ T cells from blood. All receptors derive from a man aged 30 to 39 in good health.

CDR3 loop: CASSPQGGLNTGELFF. For the CDR3, the DNA is TGTGCCAGCTCACCGCAGGGGGGGCTGAACACCGGGGAGCTGTTTTTT. The chain combines TRBV18 with TRBJ2-2; the D call may be TRBD1 or TRBD2 (7 bases each). V dropped 3 bases and J dropped 1 base, with 12 bases sitting between them. CDR1 is KGHSH and CDR2 is LQKENI in the germline V gene. This CDR3 contains 16 residues.

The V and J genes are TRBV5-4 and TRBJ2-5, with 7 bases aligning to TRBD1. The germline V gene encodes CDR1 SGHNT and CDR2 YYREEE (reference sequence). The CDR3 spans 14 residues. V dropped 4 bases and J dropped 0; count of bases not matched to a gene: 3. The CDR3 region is CASSEGQYQETQYF. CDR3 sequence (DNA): TGTGCCAGCAGCGAGGGACAGTACCAAGAGACCCAGTACTTC.

The CDR3 DNA sequence: TGTGCCAGCTCACCACCGGGACTAGCGGTCGGGGAGCTGTTTTTT. It is translated as CASSPPGLAVGELFF. The rearrangement uses TRBV18 and TRBJ2-2; 11 nucleotides align to TRBD2. Trimming at V came to 0 bases and at J to 7 bases, leaving 1 base not matched to a gene. Germline CDR1 is KGHSH and CDR2 is LQKENI. CDR3 length equals 15 residues.

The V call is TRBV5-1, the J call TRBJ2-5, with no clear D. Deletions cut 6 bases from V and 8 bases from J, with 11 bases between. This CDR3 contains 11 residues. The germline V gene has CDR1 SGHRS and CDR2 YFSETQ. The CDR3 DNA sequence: TGCGCCAGCAATCTTGAGGAAACCCAGTACTTC. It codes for CASNLEETQYF.

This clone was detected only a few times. CDR3 DNA sequence: TGTGCCTGGACCCCACCGGGACTAGTATACATTCAGTACTTC. Residues: CAWTPPGLVYIQYF. The V gene is TRBV30, the J gene TRBJ2-4; TRBD2 aligns across 8 bases. The junction had 10 bases not matched to a gene; V was cut back by 4 bases and J by 8 bases. The CDR3 is made up of 14 amino acids. Germline V gene lookup returns CDR1 GTSNPN and CDR2 SVGIG (reference sequence). Full variable domain (missing parts from reference TRBV30 and TRBJ2-4): SQTIHQWPATLVQPVGSPLSLECTVEGTSNPNLYWYRQAAGRGLQLLFYSVGIGQISSEVPQNLSASRPQDRQFILSSKKLLLSDSGFYLCAWTPPGLVYIQYFGAGTRLSVL.

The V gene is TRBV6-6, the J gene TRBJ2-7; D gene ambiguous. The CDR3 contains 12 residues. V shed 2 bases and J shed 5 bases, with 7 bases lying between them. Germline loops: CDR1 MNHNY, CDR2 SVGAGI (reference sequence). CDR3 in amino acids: CASSYIEDEQYF. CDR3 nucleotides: TGTGCCAGCAGTTACATAGAGGACGAGCAGTACTTC.

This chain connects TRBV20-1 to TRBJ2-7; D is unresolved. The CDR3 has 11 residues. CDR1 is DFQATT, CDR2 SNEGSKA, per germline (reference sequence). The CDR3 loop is CSASPIEEQYF. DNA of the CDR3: TGCAGCGCTTCCCCGATCGAAGAGCAGTACTTC.

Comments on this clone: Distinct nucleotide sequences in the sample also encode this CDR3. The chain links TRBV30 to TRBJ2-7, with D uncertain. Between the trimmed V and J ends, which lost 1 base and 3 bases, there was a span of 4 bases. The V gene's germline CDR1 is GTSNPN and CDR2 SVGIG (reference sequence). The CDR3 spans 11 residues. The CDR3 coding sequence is TGTGCCTGGAGTGGGAGCTACGAGCAGTACTTC. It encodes CAWSGSYEQYF.

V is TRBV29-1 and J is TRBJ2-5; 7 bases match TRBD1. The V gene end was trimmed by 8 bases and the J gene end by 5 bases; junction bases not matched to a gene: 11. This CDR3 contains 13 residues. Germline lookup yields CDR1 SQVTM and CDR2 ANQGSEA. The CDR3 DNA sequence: TGCAGCACCGGACAGGTCCTAGGGGAGACCCAGTACTTC. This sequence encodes CSTGQVLGETQYF. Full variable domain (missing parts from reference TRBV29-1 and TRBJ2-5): SAVISQKPSRDICQRGTSLTIQCQVDSQVTMMFWYRQQPGQSLTLIATANQGSEATYESGFVIDKFPISRPNLTFSTLTVSNMSPEDSSIYLCSTGQVLGETQYFGPGTRLLVL.

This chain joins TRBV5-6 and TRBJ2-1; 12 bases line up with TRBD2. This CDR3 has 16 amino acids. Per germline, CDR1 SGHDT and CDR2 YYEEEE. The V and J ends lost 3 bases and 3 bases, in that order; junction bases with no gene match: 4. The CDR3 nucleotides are TGTGCCAGCAGCTGGGGACTAGCGGGCCTCTACAATGAGCAGTTCTTC. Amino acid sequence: CASSWGLAGLYNEQFF. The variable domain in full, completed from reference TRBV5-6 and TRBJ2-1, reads DAGVTQSPTHLIKTRGQQVTLRCSPKSGHDTVSWYQQALGQGPQFIFQYYEEEERQRGNFPDRFSGHQFPNYSSELNVNALLLGDSALYLCASSWGLAGLYNEQFFGPGTRLTVL.

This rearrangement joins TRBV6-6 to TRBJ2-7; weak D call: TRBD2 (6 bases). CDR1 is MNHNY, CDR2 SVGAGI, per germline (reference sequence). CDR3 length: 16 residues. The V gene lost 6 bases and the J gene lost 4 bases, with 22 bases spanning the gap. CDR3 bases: TGTGCCAGCAGCCCGGGAAACGGAGGAGGGCTTTACGAGCAGTACTTC. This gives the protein CASSPGNGGGLYEQYF.

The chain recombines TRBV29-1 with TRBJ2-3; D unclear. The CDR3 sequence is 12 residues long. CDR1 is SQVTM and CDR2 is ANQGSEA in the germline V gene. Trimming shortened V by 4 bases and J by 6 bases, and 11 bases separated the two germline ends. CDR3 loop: CSVASSVDTQYF. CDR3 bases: TGCAGCGTTGCTTCTAGTGTCGATACGCAGTATTTT.

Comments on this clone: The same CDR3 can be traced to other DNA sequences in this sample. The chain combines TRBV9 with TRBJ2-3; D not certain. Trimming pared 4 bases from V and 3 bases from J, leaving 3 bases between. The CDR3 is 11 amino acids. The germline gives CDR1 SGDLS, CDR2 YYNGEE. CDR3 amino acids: CASSLTDTQYF. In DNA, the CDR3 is TGTGCCAGCAGCCTAACAGATACGCAGTATTTT.

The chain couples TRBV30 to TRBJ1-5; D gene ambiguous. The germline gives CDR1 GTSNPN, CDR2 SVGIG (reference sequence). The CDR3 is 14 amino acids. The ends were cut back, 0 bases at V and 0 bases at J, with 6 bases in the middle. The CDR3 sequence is CAWSVFNSNQPQHF. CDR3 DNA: TGTGCCTGGAGTGTATTCAATAGCAATCAGCCCCAGCATTTT.

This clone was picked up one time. The CDR3, as DNA: TGCAGCGTTTCTAGCGGGAGGGCCTTAAATGAGCAGTTCTTC. It codes for CSVSSGRALNEQFF. The V and J genes are TRBV29-1 and TRBJ2-1, with TRBD2 matching 12 bases. This CDR3 is built from 14 residues. J was trimmed by 7 bases and V by 5 bases; bases with no gene match: 6. Germline-derived CDR1 and CDR2 are SQVTM and ANQGSEA.

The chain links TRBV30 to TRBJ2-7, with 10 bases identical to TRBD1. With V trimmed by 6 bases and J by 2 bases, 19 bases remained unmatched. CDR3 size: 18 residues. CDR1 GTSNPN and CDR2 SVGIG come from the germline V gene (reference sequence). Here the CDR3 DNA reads TGTGCCTGCACACTAAGGCGGACAGGGGGTTTCTTTACCTACGAGCAGTACTTC. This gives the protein CACTLRRTGGFFTYEQYF.

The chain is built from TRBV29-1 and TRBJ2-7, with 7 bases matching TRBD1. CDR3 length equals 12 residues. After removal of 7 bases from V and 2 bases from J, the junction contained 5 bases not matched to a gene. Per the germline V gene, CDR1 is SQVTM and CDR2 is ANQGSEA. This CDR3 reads CSAGTETYEQYF. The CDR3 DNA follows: TGCAGCGCCGGGACAGAGACCTACGAGCAGTACTTC.

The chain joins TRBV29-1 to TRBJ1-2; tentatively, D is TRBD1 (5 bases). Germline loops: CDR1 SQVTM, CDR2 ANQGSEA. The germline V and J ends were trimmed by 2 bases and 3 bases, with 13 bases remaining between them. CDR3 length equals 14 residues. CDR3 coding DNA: TGCAGCGTTGAAATGAGGGGCTCCGACTATGGCTACACCTTC. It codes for CSVEMRGSDYGYTF.

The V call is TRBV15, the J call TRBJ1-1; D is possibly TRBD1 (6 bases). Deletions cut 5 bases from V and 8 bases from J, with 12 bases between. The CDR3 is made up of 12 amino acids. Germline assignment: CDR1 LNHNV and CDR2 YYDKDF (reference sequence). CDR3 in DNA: TGTGCCACCAGCCTCCAGGGGACCGAAGCTTTCTTT. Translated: CATSLQGTEAFF.

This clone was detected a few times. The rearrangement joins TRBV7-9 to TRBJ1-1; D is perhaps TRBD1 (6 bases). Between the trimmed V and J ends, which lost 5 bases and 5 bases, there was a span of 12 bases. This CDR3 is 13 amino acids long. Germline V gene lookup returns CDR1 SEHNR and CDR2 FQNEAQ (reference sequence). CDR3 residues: CASSGSRGTEAFF. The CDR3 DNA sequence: TGTGCCAGCAGCGGTTCCAGGGGAACTGAAGCTTTCTTT.

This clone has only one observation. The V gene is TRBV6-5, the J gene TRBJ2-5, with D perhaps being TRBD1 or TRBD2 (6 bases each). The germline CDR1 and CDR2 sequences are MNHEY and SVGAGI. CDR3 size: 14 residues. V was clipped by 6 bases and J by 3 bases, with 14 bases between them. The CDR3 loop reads CASSPGGGKETQYF. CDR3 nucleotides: TGTGCCAGCAGCCCCGGAGGGGGTAAAGAGACCCAGTACTTC.

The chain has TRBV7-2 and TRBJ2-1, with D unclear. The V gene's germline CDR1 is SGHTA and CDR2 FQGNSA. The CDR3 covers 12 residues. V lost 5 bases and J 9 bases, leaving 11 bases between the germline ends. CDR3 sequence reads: CASSIPPIEQFF. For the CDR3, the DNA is TGTGCCAGCAGCATCCCCCCCATTGAGCAGTTCTTC.

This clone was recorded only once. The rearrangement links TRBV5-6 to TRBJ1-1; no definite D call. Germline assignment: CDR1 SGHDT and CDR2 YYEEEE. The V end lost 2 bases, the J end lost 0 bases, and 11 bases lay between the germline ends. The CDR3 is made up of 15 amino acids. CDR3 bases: TGTGCCAGCAGCTTCTCGGGAATCCTGAACACTGAAGCTTTCTTT. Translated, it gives CASSFSGILNTEAFF.

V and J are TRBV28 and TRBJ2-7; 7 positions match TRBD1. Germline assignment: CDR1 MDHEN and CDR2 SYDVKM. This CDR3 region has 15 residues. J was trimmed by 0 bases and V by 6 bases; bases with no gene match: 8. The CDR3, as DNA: TGTGCCAGCAGCTACACAGGGGCCCGCTCCTACGAGCAGTACTTC. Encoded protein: CASSYTGARSYEQYF.